This passage covers 23 T cell receptor beta chains from one sample sequenced in a study of cytomegalovirus exposure and HLA in healthy donors. PCR primers comprised 60 Vbeta and 13 Jbeta primers. TCRdb's table, derived via immunoSEQ multiplex PCR, lists solely in-frame clones and lacks some. The table has about 93,000 clones, approximately 81% seen once; the top ten hold about 3%. Specimen: PBMCs. The receptors were gathered from a woman aged 40 to 50 in good health and CMV-seronegative.

The CDR3 region has the DNA TGTGCCAGCAGTGACACCCCGGGACTAGCGGGAGGGGGCACGCAGTATTTT. As protein: CASSDTPGLAGGGTQYF. This chain joins TRBV6-1 and TRBJ2-3, with 16 bases fitting TRBD2. Germline-derived CDR1 and CDR2 are MNHNS and SASEGT. The V segment lost 3 bases and the J segment 9 bases; nucleotides outside the gene matches: 9. CDR3 length: 17 residues.

The chain joins TRBV2 to TRBJ2-7, with 9 bases aligning to TRBD2. The CDR3 length is 14 residues. The germline V gene has CDR1 SNHLY and CDR2 FYNNEI. V shed 2 bases, J shed 9 bases, and the junction held 8 bases outside the gene matches. The CDR3 nucleotides read TGTGCCAGCAGTGAACTGGGCGGGAGGGCCGGGCAGTACTTC. It translates to CASSELGGRAGQYF.

CDR3 sequence reads: CASSPRLVSYNEQFF. The CDR3 DNA reads as TGTGCCAGCAGCCCAAGACTCGTCTCCTACAATGAGCAGTTCTTC. The rearrangement joins TRBV5-6 to TRBJ2-1; no clear D gene. CDR1 and CDR2 (germline): SGHDT, YYEEEE. The CDR3 loop spans 15 amino acids. The V gene lost 4 bases and the J gene lost 0 bases, with 11 bases spanning the gap.

This clone appeared once. This same CDR3 is encoded by further DNA sequences in the sample. The chain carries TRBV7-2 and TRBJ2-7, with D tentatively TRBD1 (5 bases). Germline V gene sequence: CDR1 SGHTA, CDR2 FQGNSA. Trimming cost V 0 bases and J 5 bases, with 11 bases left between them. The CDR3 sequence is 14 residues long. The CDR3 spells CASSLALGPHEQYF. CDR3 in DNA: TGTGCCAGCAGCTTAGCGTTGGGGCCCCACGAGCAGTACTTC. Full variable domain (missing parts from reference TRBV7-2 and TRBJ2-7): GAGVSQSPSNKVTEKGKDVELRCDPISGHTALYWYRQSLGQGLEFLIYFQGNSAPDKSGLPSDRFSAERTGGSVSTLTIQRTQQEDSAVYLCASSLALGPHEQYFGPGTRLTVT.

The CDR3 is CASSPSNGQGEEQYF. In nucleotides, the CDR3 is TGTGCCAGCTCACCATCTAATGGACAGGGTGAGGAGCAGTACTTC. This chain uses TRBV18 with TRBJ2-7; 8 nucleotides match TRBD1. This CDR3 spans 15 amino acids. Germline trimming cut 2 bases from V and 7 bases from J; bases unmatched to any gene: 10. In germline, CDR1 is KGHSH, CDR2 LQKENI.

The chain couples TRBV7-2 to TRBJ1-2; TRBD1 aligns across 8 bases. V lost 6 bases to trimming and J lost 3 bases; unmatched junction nucleotides: 6. This CDR3 contains 14 residues. CDR1 and CDR2 (germline): SGHTA, FQGNSA. The CDR3 region is CASSSQTGDYGYTF. The CDR3 nucleotides are TGTGCCAGCAGTTCTCAGACAGGGGACTATGGCTACACCTTC.

J is TRBJ2-1 and V is TRBV5-1; the match to TRBD1 covers 7 bases. The CDR3 length is 15 residues. V lost 4 bases, J lost 8 bases, and 12 bases stayed unmatched. Germline assignment: CDR1 SGHRS and CDR2 YFSETQ. CDR3 in amino acids: CASSPNSGTVHEQFF. CDR3 nucleotides: TGCGCCAGCAGCCCGAATTCCGGGACAGTCCATGAGCAGTTCTTC.

The chain combines TRBV19 with TRBJ1-1, with D uncertain. Germline loops: CDR1 LNHDA, CDR2 SQIVND (reference sequence). The CDR3 totals 13 residues. V lost 6 bases, J lost 5 bases, and 13 bases lay in between. The CDR3 nucleotides read TGTGCCAGTAGCAGAAACAGCTATACTGAAGCTTTCTTT. Encoded protein: CASSRNSYTEAFF.

The rearrangement joins TRBV19 to TRBJ2-4, with a weak D call TRBD2 (5 bases). Germline assignment: CDR1 LNHDA and CDR2 SQIVND (reference sequence). V gave up 3 bases and J gave up 5 bases, with 14 bases separating them. The CDR3 totals 15 residues. As DNA, the CDR3 is TGTGCCAGTAGTATCCTAGCCGGGTTCCAAAACATTCAGTACTTC. This codes for CASSILAGFQNIQYF.

This clone turned up a few times. The genes are TRBV10-1 and TRBJ2-3, with D uncertain. With 10 bases removed from V and 4 bases from J, the gap between germline ends came to 18 bases. Germline CDR1 is WNHNN and CDR2 is SYGVQD (reference sequence). The length of the CDR3 is 14 residues. CDR3: CATFPPSCADTQYF. The DNA for the CDR3 is TGCGCCACCTTCCCCCCTAGTTGCGCAGATACGCAGTATTTT.

This clone was counted only a few times. The chain uses TRBV27 and TRBJ1-1; D is unresolved. CDR1 and CDR2 (germline): MNHEY, SMNVEV (reference sequence). CDR3 length equals 15 residues. The V end was cut by 7 bases, the J end by 1 base, with 16 bases between. The CDR3 spells CASTTRREANTEAFF. The CDR3 DNA reads as TGTGCCAGCACAACCCGGAGAGAAGCGAACACTGAAGCTTTCTTT.

The chain has TRBV5-4 and TRBJ1-1, with no clear D. V lost 2 bases and J lost 5, with 16 bases in between. This CDR3 comprises 15 residues. Germline CDR1 is SGHNT and CDR2 is YYREEE (reference sequence). CDR3 region: CASSFKRVRVTEAFF. As DNA, the CDR3 is TGTGCCAGCAGCTTTAAGAGGGTACGGGTAACTGAAGCTTTCTTT.

The rearrangement links TRBV27 to TRBJ2-7; D is possibly TRBD2 (7 bases). This CDR3 spans 14 amino acids. The V gene lost 3 bases and the J gene lost 4 bases, with 13 bases spanning the gap. Germline-derived CDR1 and CDR2 are MNHEY and SMNVEV (reference sequence). The CDR3 loop is CASSFLGGGYEQYF. The CDR3 region has the DNA TGTGCCAGCAGTTTCTTAGGGGGGGGGTACGAGCAGTACTTC.

The chain couples TRBV29-1 to TRBJ1-4; 8 bases map to TRBD1. V was pared by 3 bases and J by 3 bases, with 6 bases of the junction left unmatched. Germline V gene data show CDR1 as SQVTM and CDR2 as ANQGSEA. The length of the CDR3 is 15 residues. The chain's CDR3 is CSVEPLQGANEKLFF. CDR3 nucleotides: TGCAGCGTTGAGCCCTTACAGGGGGCTAATGAAAAACTGTTTTTT.

This chain joins TRBV5-4 and TRBJ2-2; TRBD2 might be the D (5 bases). From germline, CDR1 is SGHNT and CDR2 YYREEE (reference sequence). This CDR3 has 13 amino acids. The V and J ends lost 0 bases and 7 bases respectively, with 7 bases between them. The CDR3 region has the DNA TGTGCCAGCAGCTTGGCCGGGGACGGGGAGCTGTTTTTT. The encoded protein is CASSLAGDGELFF.

The chain carries TRBV28 and TRBJ1-2; tentative D call: TRBD1 (6 bases). The germline CDR1 and CDR2 sequences are MDHEN and SYDVKM. This CDR3 is 16 amino acids long. V shed 4 bases and J shed 4 bases, with 19 bases lying between them. CDR3 in amino acids: CASSSLQGGLFYGYTF. CDR3 nucleotides: TGTGCCAGCAGTTCTTTACAGGGCGGGCTGTTCTATGGCTACACCTTC.

This clone was seen once. This chain links TRBV14 with TRBJ1-2; D may be TRBD1 (5 bases). The V end lost 4 bases, the J end lost 3 bases, and 12 bases lay between the germline ends. The CDR3 loop spans 14 amino acids. From germline, CDR1 is SGHDN and CDR2 FVKESK. CDR3 sequence: CASSPAQGYYGYTF. DNA of the CDR3: TGTGCCAGCAGCCCGGCCCAGGGTTACTATGGCTACACCTTC.

This clone was detected once. The chain carries TRBV6-4 and TRBJ2-1, with D perhaps matching TRBD1 (5 bases). Trimming left V 4 bases short and J 9 bases short, with 10 bases between. Germline V lookup: CDR1 MRHNA, CDR2 SNTAGT. The length of the CDR3 is 12 residues. Here the CDR3 DNA reads TGTGCCAGCAGTGTTAGGGGTGGTGAGCAGTTCTTC. It codes for CASSVRGGEQFF.

This rearrangement joins TRBV4-1 to TRBJ2-4; 9 positions agree with TRBD1. The V gene end was trimmed by 3 bases and the J gene end by 6 bases; junction bases not matched to a gene: 9. The CDR3 extends over 16 amino acids. CDR1 is MGHRA and CDR2 is YSYEKL in the germline V gene. The CDR3 here is CASSHITGGPLNIQYF. For the CDR3, the DNA is TGCGCCAGCAGCCACATAACAGGGGGCCCGTTAAACATTCAGTACTTC.

This rearrangement joins TRBV28 to TRBJ1-2, with D possibly TRBD1 on 6 matching bases. Germline CDR1 MDHEN, CDR2 SYDVKM. There are 14 residues in the CDR3. Trimming pared 3 bases from V and 9 bases from J, leaving 17 bases between. DNA for the CDR3: TGTGCCAGCAGTTTTCAACAGGGCGCCACGAGCTACACCTTC. Its protein product is CASSFQQGATSYTF.

This clone has a handful of counts. The chain recombines TRBV7-6 with TRBJ2-2, with TRBD2 as a possible D gene (5 bases). Trimming stripped 3 bases from V and 1 base from J, with 9 bases between. CDR3 length equals 15 residues. Looked up from germline, CDR1 is SGHVS and CDR2 is FNYEAQ. CDR3 sequence: CASSLSSGNTGELFF. The CDR3 region has the DNA TGTGCCAGCAGCTTGTCGAGCGGGAACACCGGGGAGCTGTTTTTT.

CDR3 protein: CASSYRLAGQETQYF. For the CDR3, the DNA is TGTGCCAGCAGTTATCGACTAGCGGGGCAAGAGACCCAGTACTTC. The chain uses TRBV6-5 and TRBJ2-5; 11 nucleotides agree with TRBD2. The CDR3 is 15 amino acids. Germline V lookup: CDR1 MNHEY, CDR2 SVGAGI. J was trimmed by 2 bases and V by 3 bases; bases with no gene match: 2.

The V gene is TRBV5-8, the J gene TRBJ1-6; 7 bases line up with TRBD1. After removal of 4 bases from V and 6 bases from J, the junction contained 4 bases not matched to a gene. The CDR3 spans 14 residues. Per germline, CDR1 SGHTS and CDR2 YDEGEE. CDR3 region: CASSIDRVNSPLHF. CDR3 nucleotides: TGTGCCAGCAGCATTGACAGGGTTAATTCACCCCTCCACTTT.